This is a list of T cell receptor beta chains from one sample in a study of blood T cell repertoires in COVID-19. The method was immunoSEQ multiplex PCR; TCRdb's version includes in-frame clones alone and lacks a portion of them. The sample records approximately 37,000 clones, more than 85% being singletons. Specimen: peripheral blood. These receptors were taken from a woman older than 75 with acute or convalescent COVID-19. CDR3s include the opening cysteine and the closing phenylalanine or tryptophan. Each record gives: J gene, D gene, V gene, clone size, CDR3 DNA, CDR3 protein. The D gene is left open where the match is weak. Expanded clones get a size class; other rows say once, few or many, or leave the size out.

j_call: TRBJ2-1; d_call: NA; v_call: TRBV7-2; clone_size: NA; cdr3_nt: TGTGCCAGCAGCGCTCTAAGGGACATCAATGAGCAGTTCTTC; cdr3_aa: CASSALRDINEQFF
j_call: TRBJ1-5; d_call: NA; v_call: TRBV9; clone_size: NA; cdr3_nt: TGTGCCAGCAGCGTAGGGGCGAGGGGCAATCAGCCCCAGCATTTT; cdr3_aa: CASSVGARGNQPQHF
j_call: TRBJ1-4; d_call: NA; v_call: TRBV30; clone_size: NA; cdr3_nt: TGTGCCTGGAGTGTAGGGGCACTTGGGAGGGAAAAACTGTTTTTT; cdr3_aa: CAWSVGALGREKLFF
j_call: TRBJ1-1; d_call: NA; v_call: TRBV5-5; clone_size: once; cdr3_nt: TGTGCCAGCAGCCAACGGACGGCACGGGGCACTGAAGCTTTCTTT; cdr3_aa: CASSQRTARGTEAFF
j_call: TRBJ2-3; d_call: NA; v_call: TRBV15; clone_size: few; cdr3_nt: TGTGCCACCAGCAGAGATGAGGGCAGACCAGATACGCAGTATTTT; cdr3_aa: CATSRDEGRPDTQYF
j_call: TRBJ1-6; d_call: NA; v_call: TRBV3-1/TRBV3-2; clone_size: NA; cdr3_nt: TGTGCCAGCAGCCAAGTGCAGACAATCTATAATTCACCCCTCCACTTT; cdr3_aa: CASSQVQTIYNSPLHF
j_call: TRBJ2-7; d_call: TRBD2; v_call: TRBV9; clone_size: NA; cdr3_nt: TGTGCCAGCAGCGTAGGCCCAGCGGGGAACTACGAGCAGTACTTC; cdr3_aa: CASSVGPAGNYEQYF
j_call: TRBJ1-3; d_call: NA; v_call: TRBV10-3; clone_size: NA; cdr3_nt: TGTGCCATCAGTGAGTACCCAGCGCCCTCTGGAAACACCATATATTTT; cdr3_aa: CAISEYPAPSGNTIYF
j_call: TRBJ2-1; d_call: TRBD2; v_call: TRBV10-3; clone_size: NA; cdr3_nt: TGTGCCATCAGTGAGGGACTTGGGACTAGCGGGGGGGATTACAATGAGCAGTTCTTC; cdr3_aa: CAISEGLGTSGGDYNEQFF
j_call: TRBJ1-1; d_call: NA; v_call: TRBV25-1; clone_size: NA; cdr3_nt: TGTGCCAGCAGAGAGGGCACTGAAGCTTTCTTT; cdr3_aa: CASREGTEAFF
j_call: TRBJ2-3; d_call: TRBD2; v_call: TRBV5-1; clone_size: once; cdr3_nt: TGCGCCAGCAGCATGAGCGGGGGGATCACAGATACGCAGTATTTT; cdr3_aa: CASSMSGGITDTQYF
j_call: TRBJ1-2; d_call: NA; v_call: TRBV6-2/TRBV6-3; clone_size: NA; cdr3_nt: TGTGCCAGCAGTTGGGAAGGGGCGGCCTATGGCTACACCTTC; cdr3_aa: CASSWEGAAYGYTF
j_call: TRBJ1-2; d_call: NA; v_call: TRBV5-1; clone_size: NA; cdr3_nt: TGCGCCAGCAGCTTGCACGACGGGACTCGTGGCTACACCTTC; cdr3_aa: CASSLHDGTRGYTF
j_call: TRBJ2-4; d_call: TRBD1; v_call: TRBV2; clone_size: once; cdr3_nt: TGTGCCAGCACCCTAGGAGGGGACAGGGTACACTTC; cdr3_aa: CASTLGGDRVHF
j_call: TRBJ1-5; d_call: TRBD1; v_call: TRBV5-1; clone_size: once; cdr3_nt: TGCGCCAGCAGCGAACAGGGGGGTAGCAATCAGCCCCAGCATTTT; cdr3_aa: CASSEQGGSNQPQHF
j_call: TRBJ1-1; d_call: TRBD1; v_call: TRBV5-1; clone_size: NA; cdr3_nt: TGCGCCAGCAGCTTGGTAGAAGACAGGGTCTCTGAAGCTTTCTTT; cdr3_aa: CASSLVEDRVSEAFF
j_call: TRBJ2-6; d_call: NA; v_call: TRBV29-1; clone_size: NA; cdr3_nt: TGCAGCGTCACAGGGCTTAGAGGGGCCAACGTCCTGACTTTC; cdr3_aa: CSVTGLRGANVLTF
j_call: TRBJ1-4; d_call: NA; v_call: TRBV20-1; clone_size: NA; cdr3_nt: TGCAGTGCTAGTATAAGGGGGGGAAAACTGTTTTTT; cdr3_aa: CSASIRGGKLFF
j_call: TRBJ1-6; d_call: NA; v_call: TRBV3-1/TRBV3-2; clone_size: NA; cdr3_nt: TGTGCCAGCAGCCAACCCACAGGGAACGGTAATTCACCCCTCCACTTT; cdr3_aa: CASSQPTGNGNSPLHF
j_call: TRBJ1-2; d_call: NA; v_call: TRBV7-2; clone_size: NA; cdr3_nt: TGTGCCAGCAGCTTAGAGCGGGGGTATGGCTACACCTTC; cdr3_aa: CASSLERGYGYTF
j_call: TRBJ2-7; d_call: TRBD1; v_call: TRBV5-1; clone_size: NA; cdr3_nt: TGCGCCAGCAGCTCCCAGACAGGGGGCAACGAGCAGTACTTC; cdr3_aa: CASSSQTGGNEQYF
j_call: TRBJ1-6; d_call: NA; v_call: TRBV11-1; clone_size: NA; cdr3_nt: TGTGCCAGCAGCACGGGATTGGGGGCAAATTCACCCCTCCACTTT; cdr3_aa: CASSTGLGANSPLHF